A single sample gave rise to the 3 T cell receptor beta chains below, sequenced in a study of cytomegalovirus exposure and HLA in healthy donors. The PCR employed 60 Vbeta primers together with 13 Jbeta primers. The method was immunoSEQ multiplex PCR; TCRdb's version includes in-frame clones alone and lacks a portion of them. The repertoire holds some 150,000 clones, 70% to 90% seen once, with 2% to 2.5% in the top ten. Sequencing used PBMCs. Receptor source: a man aged 45-65 years in good health and CMV-seronegative.

The rearrangement links TRBV5-6 to TRBJ1-1; D remains unclear. Trimming cost V 2 bases and J 0 bases, with 5 bases left between them. CDR3 size: 13 residues. Germline V CDR1 and CDR2: SGHDT, YYEEEE. For the CDR3, the DNA is TGTGCCAGCAGCTTCTACTTGAACACTGAAGCTTTCTTT. Its translation: CASSFYLNTEAFF.

The chain joins TRBV5-1 to TRBJ2-7; 11 nucleotides agree with TRBD1. Germline lookup yields CDR1 SGHRS and CDR2 YFSETQ. This CDR3 is 18 amino acids long. J lost 0 bases, V lost 1 base, and 9 bases had no gene match. The DNA for the CDR3 is TGCGCCAGCAGCTTGCTACCCGGGGGACAGGGGGTCTCCTACGAGCAGTACTTC. This codes for CASSLLPGGQGVSYEQYF.

This chain joins TRBV2 and TRBJ2-1; TRBD2 agrees at 14 bases. The CDR3 length is 18 residues. CDR1 and CDR2 (germline): SNHLY, FYNNEI. Trimming removed 7 bases from V and 8 bases from J; junction bases left unmatched: 16. The CDR3 region has the DNA TGTGCCAGCAACCCAGGCCTGAGACTAGCGGGAGGGGCCGATGAGCAGTTCTTC. Protein product: CASNPGLRLAGGADEQFF.